The source of this T cell receptor beta chain is a study of shared clonotypes between healthy human individuals. Findings and caveats of the study: Shared clonotypes across all four donors exceeded non-shared ones in generation probability.

A note on this clone: Its antigen is not identified.

V gave up 5 bases and J gave up 7 bases; unmatched junction bases: 3. This CDR3 region has 13 residues. Germline V CDR1 and CDR2: KGHSH, LQKENI. Both subsets, CD45RA+ naive and CD45RA-negative memory, were split from the CD4+ cells. Replicate sorted-subset PCRs were loaded with around 220 ng DNA, 31,000 or so T cell genomes. Clones were sequenced by immunoSEQ multiplex PCR, and TCRdb holds only the in-frame ones, with some missing. In the table there are 2,500,000 or so clones, more than 80% of which are singletons. The V call is TRBV18, the J call TRBJ2-1; 9 positions agree with TRBD1. The clonotype was recovered from a man younger than 30 in good health. Sequenced: naive CD4+ T cells sorted from blood. Noted subset: CD45RA+ positively selected. The CDR3 is CASSWTGVNEQFF. For the CDR3, the DNA is TGTGCCAGCTCATGGACAGGGGTTAATGAGCAGTTCTTC.